Each of the 22 T cell receptor beta chains below was sequenced from the same sample in a study of OX40 agonist ivuxolimab in advanced cancers. Profiling relied on immunoSEQ multiplex PCR, and the TCRdb table lists in-frame clones only, not all of them. Here the sample spans 71,000 or so clones, 81% being singletons. The input for sequencing was CD4+ or CD8+ T cells sorted from blood, taken in a trial of the OX40 agonist ivuxolimab. The receptors come from an adult with an advanced solid tumor such as melanoma, head and neck, liver or kidney cancer.

The chain joins TRBV7-8 to TRBJ1-6; D is unresolved. Germline assignment: CDR1 SGHVS and CDR2 FQNEAQ. The CDR3 spans 17 residues. V was cut by 0 bases and J by 1 base, with 10 bases left in between. CDR3 in DNA: TGTGCCAGCAGCTTAGCGGTGAGCCAGTCCTATAATTCACCCCTCCACTTT. It specifies CASSLAVSQSYNSPLHF.

This clone is a singleton in its sample. The same CDR3 arises from other DNA sequences in this sample as well. The chain employs TRBV7-6 and TRBJ1-3; D gene unclear. Germline assignment: CDR1 SGHVS and CDR2 FNYEAQ. The V end was cut by 1 base, the J end by 0 bases, with 4 bases between. The CDR3 is 14 residues long. CDR3 bases: TGTGCCAGCAGCTTAGAGGGCTCTGGAAACACCATATATTTT. As protein: CASSLEGSGNTIYF.

The genes are TRBV7-2 and TRBJ2-5, with D possibly being TRBD1 (6 bases). CDR1 and CDR2 from the germline V gene are SGHTA and FQGNSA. This CDR3 has 13 amino acids. The V end was cut by 4 bases, the J end by 2 bases, with 8 bases between. In DNA form, the CDR3 reads TGTGCCAGCAGCTCTAGGGGGCAAGAGACCCAGTACTTC. As protein: CASSSRGQETQYF.

The chain carries TRBV21-1 and TRBJ2-7. TRBV21-1 is flagged as a pseudogene. The CDR3 sequence is 13 residues long. The DNA of the CDR3 is TGTGCCAGCAGCAAACTCACGGAACCCGAGCAGTACTTC. Protein product: CASSKLTEPEQYF.

The chain is built from TRBV15 and TRBJ2-3; 8 bases align to TRBD1. The germline CDR1 and CDR2 sequences are LNHNV and YYDKDF (reference sequence). The CDR3 runs 15 residues. V dropped 3 bases and J dropped 4; count of bases not matched to a gene: 6. CDR3 sequence reads: CATSSPQGAADTQYF. The CDR3 DNA reads TGTGCCACCAGCAGCCCTCAGGGGGCCGCAGATACGCAGTATTTT.

The V call is TRBV19, the J call TRBJ2-7; D possibly corresponds to TRBD1 (5 bases). The CDR3 length is 16 residues. The V and J ends lost 5 bases and 3 bases respectively, with 20 bases between them. Looked up from germline, CDR1 is LNHDA and CDR2 is SQIVND (reference sequence). In DNA, the CDR3 is TGTGCCAGTAGTGAGACAGTTCAAGCAGGATACTACGAGCAGTACTTC. This encodes CASSETVQAGYYEQYF.

This clone was recorded a few times. The chain is built from TRBV5-1 and TRBJ1-2, with D perhaps matching TRBD1 (5 bases). Germline CDR1 is SGHRS and CDR2 is YFSETQ. Deletions cut 4 bases from V and 0 bases from J, with 13 bases between. CDR3 length: 15 residues. The CDR3 nucleotides are TGCGCCAGCAGCCCCGTTGGGACGTCTAACTATGGCTACACCTTC. Protein product: CASSPVGTSNYGYTF.

The V and J genes are TRBV6-5 and TRBJ1-1; D is uncertain. V was pared by 0 bases and J by 2 bases, with 10 bases between. Germline CDR1 and CDR2: MNHEY and SVGAGI. CDR3 size: 15 residues. In nucleotides, the CDR3 is TGTGCCAGCAGTTACTCGCCGTCCGCTAACACTGAAGCTTTCTTT. Translation: CASSYSPSANTEAFF.

This chain joins TRBV5-1 and TRBJ2-7; 8 nucleotides line up with TRBD1. The CDR3 length is 14 residues. Germline V gene sequence: CDR1 SGHRS, CDR2 YFSETQ. V gave up 4 bases and J gave up 6 bases; unmatched junction bases: 9. The CDR3 loop reads CASSAVQGGIEQYF. The DNA of the CDR3 is TGCGCCAGCAGCGCGGTACAGGGGGGTATCGAGCAGTACTTC.

The V and J genes are TRBV5-4 and TRBJ2-1, with 8 bases that match TRBD1. The CDR3 sequence is 16 residues long. Germline trimming cut 5 bases from V and 5 bases from J; bases unmatched to any gene: 12. Germline lookup yields CDR1 SGHNT and CDR2 YYREEE (reference sequence). The CDR3 nucleotides are TGTGCCAGCAGTCATCAGGGGGCGCGAGGGGACAATGAGCAGTTCTTC. This codes for CASSHQGARGDNEQFF.

This clone was counted a single time. The rearrangement links TRBV5-4 to TRBJ2-1; 14 bases align to TRBD2. CDR1 and CDR2 (germline): SGHNT, YYREEE (reference sequence). The CDR3 is made up of 15 amino acids. V trimming: 4 bases; J trimming: 9 bases; junction bases outside the gene matches: 6. CDR3 amino acids: CASSMTSGGGGEQFF. The CDR3 nucleotides read TGTGCCAGCAGCATGACTAGCGGGGGGGGAGGTGAGCAGTTCTTC.

The genes are TRBV5-1 and TRBJ1-1; TRBD1 matches 9 bases. The CDR3 length is 16 residues. J was trimmed by 1 base and V by 0 bases; bases with no gene match: 4. CDR1 SGHRS and CDR2 YFSETQ come from the germline V gene. Here the CDR3 DNA reads TGCGCCAGCAGCTTGGGCGGGACAGGGAGGAACACTGAAGCTTTCTTT. It specifies CASSLGGTGRNTEAFF.

This chain uses TRBV5-5 with TRBJ1-5; D is possibly TRBD1 (6 bases). CDR3 length equals 15 residues. CDR1 and CDR2 from the germline V gene are SGHKS and YYEKEE (reference sequence). V was trimmed by 1 base and J by 3 bases, leaving 11 bases between them. CDR3 amino acids: CASSLLQGDNQPQHF. DNA for the CDR3: TGTGCCAGCAGCTTGTTACAGGGAGACAATCAGCCCCAGCATTTT.

The rearrangement joins TRBV6-6 to TRBJ1-3, with a weak D call TRBD1 (5 bases). The CDR3 has 15 amino acids. The germline gives CDR1 MNHNY, CDR2 SVGAGI (reference sequence). The germline V and J ends were trimmed by 2 bases and 0 bases, with 8 bases remaining between them. The CDR3 bases are TGTGCCAGCAGTTACGGGGACTTCTCTGGAAACACCATATATTTT. Protein: CASSYGDFSGNTIYF.

This chain uses TRBV11-2 with TRBJ1-1, with D possibly being TRBD1 (5 bases). The germline V and J ends were trimmed by 5 bases and 5 bases, with 18 bases remaining between them. The germline CDR1 and CDR2 sequences are SGHAT and FQNNGV. The CDR3 has 15 amino acids. CDR3 DNA sequence: TGTGCCAGCAGCCCAAGGGGCCCCCTGGGGACTGAAGCTTTCTTT. Translation gives CASSPRGPLGTEAFF.

This rearrangement joins TRBV7-2 to TRBJ2-5, with no clear D. The germline CDR1 and CDR2 sequences are SGHTA and FQGNSA. V shed 6 bases and J shed 2 bases, with 16 bases lying between them. This CDR3 is 15 amino acids long. The CDR3 region is CASRKNPALQETQYF. DNA of the CDR3: TGTGCCAGCAGAAAAAATCCCGCGTTACAAGAGACCCAGTACTTC.

The rearrangement uses TRBV29-1 and TRBJ1-4; D is unresolved. CDR1 SQVTM and CDR2 ANQGSEA come from the germline V gene. The CDR3 contains 15 residues. V was pared by 4 bases and J by 0 bases, with 12 bases between. The CDR3 loop reads CSVATALTTNEKLFF. The CDR3 coding sequence is TGCAGCGTTGCGACGGCCTTAACAACTAATGAAAAACTGTTTTTT.

The genes are TRBV4-2 and TRBJ1-2; D gene ambiguous. CDR3 length: 12 amino acids. Germline V lookup: CDR1 LGHNA, CDR2 YNFKEQ. With 3 bases removed from V and 6 bases from J, the gap between germline ends came to 8 bases. The CDR3 DNA is TGTGCCAGCAGCCACGGGCCCAATGGCTACACCTTC. Its translation is CASSHGPNGYTF.

V and J are TRBV20-1 and TRBJ1-2, with no clear D. The V and J ends lost 6 bases and 3 bases respectively, with 8 bases between them. CDR3 length: 11 residues. Germline assignment: CDR1 DFQATT and CDR2 SNEGSKA (reference sequence). The CDR3 spells CSAGSYYGYTF. CDR3 sequence (DNA): TGCAGTGCCGGGAGTTACTATGGCTACACCTTC.

The rearrangement uses TRBV25-1 and TRBJ1-2; D is ambiguous. Trimming removed 4 bases at V and 4 bases at J, with 10 bases between. This CDR3 is 13 amino acids long. CDR1 is MGHDK, CDR2 SYGVNS, per germline. DNA for the CDR3: TGTGCCAGCAGTGCTCGGGCATCCTATGGCTACACCTTC. Translated, it gives CASSARASYGYTF.

The chain recombines TRBV28 with TRBJ2-5; TRBD1 matches 9 bases. TRBJ2-7 matches the DNA end more closely, so the J call is doubtful. The CDR3 consists of 15 residues. Germline V lookup: CDR1 MDHEN, CDR2 SYDVKM. This CDR3 reads CASSSPTGGRYEQYF. CDR3 nucleotide sequence: TGTGCCAGCAGTTCCCCGACAGGGGGTAGATACGAGCAGTACTTC.

The chain's CDR3 is CASSVQGDIQYF. For the CDR3, the DNA is TGTGCCAGCAGCGTTCAGGGGGACATTCAGTACTTC. The chain couples TRBV9 to TRBJ2-4; 7 bases are shared with TRBD1. Germline CDR1 is SGDLS and CDR2 is YYNGEE. V shed 2 bases, J shed 8 bases, and the junction held 1 base outside the gene matches. CDR3 size: 12 residues.